The entry below describes one TCR beta chain. Its specificity is unknown. MiXCR, run by TCRdb on the RT-PCR reads, gives a single entry per CDR3 protein. The sample includes around 580,000 distinct CDR3 sequences, roughly 15% of them seen just once. The data stem from a study of response to subunit inactivated influenza vaccine. Whole-study findings and limits: It was the authors' suggestion that each seasonal influenza vaccination recruits few new T cells.

The source material was PBMCs from blood, sampled 11 to 12 days after vaccination. This clonotype was obtained from a man aged 45 to 65 who received an inactivated influenza vaccine.

CDR3 nucleotides: TGTGCCAGCAGCTTAGCCAGGCAGGTCCACGAGCAGTACTTC. Its protein product is CASSLARQVHEQYF. V is TRBV7-8 and J is TRBJ2-7; D is unclear. With 0 bases removed from V and 5 bases from J, the gap between germline ends came to 11 bases. The CDR3 is made up of 14 amino acids. The germline V gene has CDR1 SGHVS and CDR2 FQNEAQ.